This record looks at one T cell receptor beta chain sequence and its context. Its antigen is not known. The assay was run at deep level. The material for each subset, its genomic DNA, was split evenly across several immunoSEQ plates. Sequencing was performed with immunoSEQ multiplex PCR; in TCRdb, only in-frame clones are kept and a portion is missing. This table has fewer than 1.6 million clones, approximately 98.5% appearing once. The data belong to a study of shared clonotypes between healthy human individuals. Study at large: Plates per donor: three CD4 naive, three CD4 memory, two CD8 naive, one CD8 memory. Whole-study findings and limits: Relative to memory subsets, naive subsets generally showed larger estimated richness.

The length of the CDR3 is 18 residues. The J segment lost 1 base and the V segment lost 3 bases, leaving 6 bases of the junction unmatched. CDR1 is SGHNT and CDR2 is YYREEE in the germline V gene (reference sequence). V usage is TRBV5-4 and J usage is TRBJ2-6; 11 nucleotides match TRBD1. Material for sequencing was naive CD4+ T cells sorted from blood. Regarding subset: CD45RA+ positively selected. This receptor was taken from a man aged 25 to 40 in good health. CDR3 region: CASSSVGQGASGANVLTF. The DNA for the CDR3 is TGTGCCAGCAGCTCCGTTGGACAGGGGGCGTCTGGGGCCAACGTCCTGACTTTC.